The 6 T cell receptor beta chains below come from one sample, sequenced in a study of blood T cell repertoires in COVID-19. Generated by immunoSEQ multiplex PCR, the TCRdb table keeps only in-frame clones and is missing some. Here the sample spans 70,000 to 90,000 clones, around 89% being singletons. The sequenced sample consisted of PBMCs or T cells enriched from blood (not recorded which). All receptors derive from a woman aged 45-60 years with acute COVID-19.

J is TRBJ2-7 and V is TRBV7-9, with 10 bases identical to TRBD2. CDR1 is SEHNR and CDR2 is FQNEAQ in the germline V gene (reference sequence). This CDR3 comprises 15 residues. Germline trimming cut 5 bases from V and 6 bases from J; bases unmatched to any gene: 10. CDR3 coding DNA: TGTGCCAGCAGCCGTATAGCGGGAGGCCTTCTCGAGCAGTACTTC. It encodes CASSRIAGGLLEQYF.

This clone has just one count. The CDR3 loop is CASSSQGDSPLHF. DNA for the CDR3: TGTGCCAGCAGTTCACAGGGCGATTCACCCCTCCACTTT. This chain uses TRBV6-5 with TRBJ1-6; D is perhaps TRBD1 (6 bases). The CDR3 runs to 13 residues. V shed 4 bases and J shed 8 bases, with 9 bases lying between them. Germline V CDR1 and CDR2: MNHEY, SVGAGI.

This chain uses TRBV19 with TRBJ2-1; 11 bases map to TRBD2. The germline V gene encodes CDR1 LNHDA and CDR2 SQIVND (reference sequence). V shed 5 bases, J shed 8 bases, and the junction held 8 bases outside the gene matches. The CDR3 is 15 amino acids. The CDR3: CASSQATSGSYEQFF. CDR3 DNA sequence: TGTGCCAGTAGTCAAGCTACTAGCGGGAGCTATGAGCAGTTCTTC.

The V call is TRBV14, the J call TRBJ1-1, with 9 bases lining up with TRBD1. V shed 7 bases, J shed 8 bases, and the junction held 8 bases outside the gene matches. The CDR3 runs to 13 residues. Germline CDR1 reads SGHDN; CDR2 reads FVKESK. The CDR3 is CASTRDRVTEAFF. The CDR3 DNA follows: TGTGCCAGCACCCGGGACAGGGTTACGGAAGCTTTCTTT.

Of note for this clone: The same CDR3 can be traced to other DNA sequences in this sample. The rearrangement links TRBV9 to TRBJ2-2; 7 bases fit TRBD2. Germline V gene lookup returns CDR1 SGDLS and CDR2 YYNGEE. Losses at the gene ends were 0 bases for V and 3 bases for J; bases not matched to a gene: 2. The CDR3 extends over 15 amino acids. The CDR3 is CASSVAAGDTGELFF. In DNA, the CDR3 is TGTGCCAGCAGCGTAGCGGCGGGAGACACCGGGGAGCTGTTTTTT.

This sequence joins TRBV11-3 and TRBJ2-4; a possible D gene is TRBD1 (6 bases). This CDR3 comprises 16 residues. CDR1 is SGHNT and CDR2 is YENEEA in the germline V gene. V was trimmed by 0 bases and J by 7 bases, leaving 16 bases between them. The CDR3 DNA follows: TGTGCCAGCAGCTTAGAAACAGGGCACTCTGGGAACATTCAGTACTTC. This encodes CASSLETGHSGNIQYF.